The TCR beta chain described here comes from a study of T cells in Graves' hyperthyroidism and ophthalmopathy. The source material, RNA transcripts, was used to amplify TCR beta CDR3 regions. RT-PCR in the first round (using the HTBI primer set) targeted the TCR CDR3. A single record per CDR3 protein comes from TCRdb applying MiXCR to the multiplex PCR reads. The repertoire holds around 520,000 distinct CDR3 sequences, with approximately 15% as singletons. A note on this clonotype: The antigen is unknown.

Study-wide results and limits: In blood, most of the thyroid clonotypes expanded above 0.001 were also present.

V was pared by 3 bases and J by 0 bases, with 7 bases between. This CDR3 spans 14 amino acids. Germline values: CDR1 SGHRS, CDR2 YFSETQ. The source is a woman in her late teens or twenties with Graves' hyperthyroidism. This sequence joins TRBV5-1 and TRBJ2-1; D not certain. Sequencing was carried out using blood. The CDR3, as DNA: TGCGCCAGCAGCTCTAAGAGCTCCTACAATGAGCAGTTCTTC. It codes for CASSSKSSYNEQFF.